A selection of T cell receptor beta chains follows, all from one sample in a study of T-cell memory formation after mild COVID-19. TCRdb fed the 5' RACE reads into MiXCR, producing one record per CDR3 protein. Of some 340,000 distinct CDR3 sequences detected, 10% to 15% appear once; the ten largest clones hold 20% to 25%. Sequenced material: PBMCs or a T cell subset sorted from them (not recorded which). Source of these receptors: a man younger than 35 who had mild COVID-19 (a few samples of this study predate the infection). Cell type and time point are not known. The CDR3 runs from the conserved cysteine through the conserved F or W. Fields, in order: clone size, D gene, J gene, CDR3 length, V gene, CDR3 DNA, CDR3 protein. The D gene is left open where the match is weak. Size is stated for part of the rows, as once, few or many counts, or as a class when the clone is expanded.

size: few; D: TRBD1; J: TRBJ1-2; length: 14; V: TRBV6-2/TRBV6-3; DNA: TGTGCCAGCAGTACCGGACAGGGGCTCTATGGCTACACCTTC; CDR3: CASSTGQGLYGYTF
size: few; D: TRBD2; J: TRBJ2-1; length: 18; V: TRBV4-1; DNA: TGCGCCAGCAGCCGGGGACTAGCGGGGGGGAGCTCCTACAATGAGCAGTTCTTC; CDR3: CASSRGLAGGSSYNEQFF
size: .; D: .; J: TRBJ1-6; length: 14; V: TRBV3-1; DNA: TGTGCCAGCAGCCAAAGGGGGGACGATTCACCCCTCCACTTT; CDR3: CASSQRGDDSPLHF
size: .; D: .; J: TRBJ1-1; length: 15; V: TRBV25-1; DNA: TGTGCCAGCAGCCAACCGGGACTCAAGAACACTGAAGCTTTCTTT; CDR3: CASSQPGLKNTEAFF
size: many; D: .; J: TRBJ1-3; length: 17; V: TRBV7-2; DNA: TGTGCCAGCAGCTTATTTACAGCGGCGATCTCTGGAAACACCATATATTTT; CDR3: CASSLFTAAISGNTIYF
size: .; D: TRBD1; J: TRBJ2-2; length: 20; V: TRBV6-6; DNA: TGTGCCAGCAGTTATTACGGGGCCGGGACAGGGACTCGTAACACCGGGGAGCTGTTTTTT; CDR3: CASSYYGAGTGTRNTGELFF
size: .; D: .; J: TRBJ2-7; length: 14; V: TRBV11-2; DNA: TGTGCCAGCAGCTTAGATCGCCAGTCCTACGAGCAGTACTTC; CDR3: CASSLDRQSYEQYF
size: .; D: .; J: TRBJ1-2; length: 13; V: TRBV12-3/TRBV12-4; DNA: TGTGCCAGCAGCCTACAGATTAACTATGGCTACACCTTC; CDR3: CASSLQINYGYTF
size: few; D: .; J: TRBJ1-1; length: 14; V: TRBV7-9; DNA: TGTGCCAGCAGCTTAGCGGGGGGGTACACTGAAGCTTTCTTT; CDR3: CASSLAGGYTEAFF
size: few; D: .; J: TRBJ1-6; length: 13; V: TRBV9; DNA: TGTGCCAGCAGCACCCGCCTATTTTCACCCCTCCACTTT; CDR3: CASSTRLFSPLHF
size: few; D: TRBD2; J: TRBJ2-3; length: 16; V: TRBV5-1; DNA: TGCGCCAGCAATCCCTCGCCCGGGGGGAGCACAGATACGCAGTATTTT; CDR3: CASNPSPGGSTDTQYF
size: .; D: .; J: TRBJ1-1; length: 14; V: TRBV7-9; DNA: TGTGCCAGCAGCTTATATGAGGGGAACACTGAAGCTTTCTTT; CDR3: CASSLYEGNTEAFF
size: few; D: TRBD1; J: TRBJ1-6; length: 17; V: TRBV6-6; DNA: TGTGCCAGCGGCACCGGGACAGGGAGGCTTGTTAATTCACCCCTCCACTTT; CDR3: CASGTGTGRLVNSPLHF
size: few; D: .; J: TRBJ2-5; length: 14; V: TRBV9; DNA: TGTGCCAGCAGCGCGCTTAGGGGCCCAGAGACCCAGTACTTC; CDR3: CASSALRGPETQYF
size: .; D: TRBD1; J: TRBJ1-1; length: 16; V: TRBV18; DNA: TGTGCCAGCTCACCACGGGACAGGGGGTCGAACACTGAAGCTTTCTTT; CDR3: CASSPRDRGSNTEAFF
size: many; D: TRBD2; J: TRBJ2-5; length: 16; V: TRBV3-1; DNA: TGTGCCAGCAGCTGGACGTCAGCGGGGGGAGGAGAGACCCAGTACTTC; CDR3: CASSWTSAGGGETQYF
size: .; D: TRBD2; J: TRBJ2-3; length: 16; V: TRBV15; DNA: TGTGCCACCGGGACTAGCGGGGGACCCAGCACAGATACGCAGTATTTT; CDR3: CATGTSGGPSTDTQYF
size: .; D: TRBD1; J: TRBJ1-1; length: 14; V: TRBV10-2; DNA: TGCGCCAGCAGCGTAGGGGGCAAGGGCACTGAAGCTTTCTTT; CDR3: CASSVGGKGTEAFF
size: .; D: .; J: TRBJ1-1; length: 18; V: TRBV4-3; DNA: TGCGCCAGCAGCCAAGATTTCGCCCGGCGCTCCGGGAGCACTGAAGCTTTCTTT; CDR3: CASSQDFARRSGSTEAFF
size: few; D: .; J: TRBJ2-4; length: 12; V: TRBV12-3/TRBV12-4; DNA: TGTGCCAGCAGTTTCACCGAAAACATTCAGTACTTC; CDR3: CASSFTENIQYF
size: few; D: .; J: TRBJ1-2; length: 15; V: TRBV7-9; DNA: TGTGCCAGCAGCATTGGTACAGCGGAGGGGATCGGCTACACCTTC; CDR3: CASSIGTAEGIGYTF
size: .; D: .; J: TRBJ1-1; length: 13; V: TRBV6-1; DNA: TGTGCCAGCAGTGATTCGGCAGTCACTGAAGCTTTCTTT; CDR3: CASSDSAVTEAFF
size: many; D: TRBD2; J: TRBJ2-3; length: 17; V: TRBV7-2; DNA: TGTGCCAGCAGCCACCTCGCGGGAGGGGGCGGGGAAGATACGCAGTATTTT; CDR3: CASSHLAGGGGEDTQYF
size: many; D: TRBD1; J: TRBJ1-5; length: 15; V: TRBV2; DNA: TGTGCCAGCCCAACCTCGACAGGGGGGAGTCAGCCCCAGCATTTT; CDR3: CASPTSTGGSQPQHF
size: .; D: .; J: TRBJ2-7; length: 15; V: TRBV4-3; DNA: TGCGCCAGCAGCCAAGATCAACGGGGAACCTACGAGCAGTACTTC; CDR3: CASSQDQRGTYEQYF
size: few; D: TRBD1; J: TRBJ1-5; length: 15; V: TRBV5-5; DNA: TGTGCCAGCAGCTCGACAGGGTCTAGCAATCAGCCCCAGCATTTT; CDR3: CASSSTGSSNQPQHF